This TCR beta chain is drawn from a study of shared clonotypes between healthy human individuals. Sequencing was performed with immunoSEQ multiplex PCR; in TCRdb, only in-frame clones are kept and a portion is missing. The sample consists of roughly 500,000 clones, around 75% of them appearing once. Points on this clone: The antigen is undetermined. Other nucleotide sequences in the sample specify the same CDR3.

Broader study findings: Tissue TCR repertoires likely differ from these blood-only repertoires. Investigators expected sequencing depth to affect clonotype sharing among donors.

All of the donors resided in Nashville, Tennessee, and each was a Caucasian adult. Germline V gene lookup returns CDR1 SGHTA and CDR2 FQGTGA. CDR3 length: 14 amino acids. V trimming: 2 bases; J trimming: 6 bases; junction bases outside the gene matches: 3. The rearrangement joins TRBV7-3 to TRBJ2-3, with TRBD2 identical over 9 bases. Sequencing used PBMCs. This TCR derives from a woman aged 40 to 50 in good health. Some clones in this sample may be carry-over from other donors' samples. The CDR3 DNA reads TGTGCCAGCAGCTTAGGGCTAGCGGGGGATACGCAGTATTTT. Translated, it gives CASSLGLAGDTQYF.